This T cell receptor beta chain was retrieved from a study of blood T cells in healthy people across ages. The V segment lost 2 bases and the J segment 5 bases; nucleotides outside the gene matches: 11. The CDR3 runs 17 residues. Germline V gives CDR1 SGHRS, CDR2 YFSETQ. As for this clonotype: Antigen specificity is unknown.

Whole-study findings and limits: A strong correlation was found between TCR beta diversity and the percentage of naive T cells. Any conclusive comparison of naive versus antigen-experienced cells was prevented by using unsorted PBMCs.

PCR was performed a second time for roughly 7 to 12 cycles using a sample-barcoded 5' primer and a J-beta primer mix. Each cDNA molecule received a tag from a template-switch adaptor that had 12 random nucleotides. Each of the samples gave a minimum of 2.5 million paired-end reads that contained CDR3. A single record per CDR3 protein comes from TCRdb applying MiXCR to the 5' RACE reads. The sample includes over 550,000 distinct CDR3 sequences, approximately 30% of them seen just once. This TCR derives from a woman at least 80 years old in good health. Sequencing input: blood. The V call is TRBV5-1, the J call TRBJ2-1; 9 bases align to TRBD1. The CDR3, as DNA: TGCGCCAGCAGCTTATTGGTTCAGGGACAGGGAAACAATGAGCAGTTCTTC. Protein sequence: CASSLLVQGQGNNEQFF.